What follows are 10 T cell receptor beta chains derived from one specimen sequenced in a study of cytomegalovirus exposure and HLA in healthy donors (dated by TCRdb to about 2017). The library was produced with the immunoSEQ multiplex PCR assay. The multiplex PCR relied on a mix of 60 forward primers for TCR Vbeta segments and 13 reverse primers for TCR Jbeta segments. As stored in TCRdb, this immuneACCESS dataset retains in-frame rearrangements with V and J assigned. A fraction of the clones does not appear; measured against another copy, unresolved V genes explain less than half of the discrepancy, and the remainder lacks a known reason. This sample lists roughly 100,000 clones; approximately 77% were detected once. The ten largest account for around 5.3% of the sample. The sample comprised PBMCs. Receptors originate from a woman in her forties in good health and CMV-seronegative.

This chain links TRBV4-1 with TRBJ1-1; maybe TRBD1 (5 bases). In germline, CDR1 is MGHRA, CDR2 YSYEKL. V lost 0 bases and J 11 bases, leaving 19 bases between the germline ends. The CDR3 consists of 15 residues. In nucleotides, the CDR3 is TGCGCCAGCAGCCAAGATTTGACGGGGGGAATGGTGGCTTTCTTT. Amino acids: CASSQDLTGGMVAFF.

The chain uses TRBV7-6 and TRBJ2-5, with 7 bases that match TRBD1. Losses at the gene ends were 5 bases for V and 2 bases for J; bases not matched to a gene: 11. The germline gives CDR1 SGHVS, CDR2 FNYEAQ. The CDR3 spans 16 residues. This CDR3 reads CASSNPGTELQETQYF. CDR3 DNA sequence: TGTGCCAGCAGCAACCCCGGGACAGAGCTACAAGAGACCCAGTACTTC.

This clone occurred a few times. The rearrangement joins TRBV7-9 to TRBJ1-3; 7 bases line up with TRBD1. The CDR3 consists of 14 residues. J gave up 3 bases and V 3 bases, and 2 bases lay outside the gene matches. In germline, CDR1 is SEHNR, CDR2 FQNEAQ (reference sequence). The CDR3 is CASSFWDSGNTIYF. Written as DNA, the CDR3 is TGTGCCAGCAGCTTTTGGGACAGTGGAAACACCATATATTTT.

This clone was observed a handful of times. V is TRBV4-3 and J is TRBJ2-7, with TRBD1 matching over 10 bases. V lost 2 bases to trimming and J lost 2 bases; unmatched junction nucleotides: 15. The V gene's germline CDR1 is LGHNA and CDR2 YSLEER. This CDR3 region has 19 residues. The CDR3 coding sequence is TGCGCCAGCAGCCAAAAAGTTACAGCCGGGACAGGGGCCACCTACGAGCAGTACTTC. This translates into CASSQKVTAGTGATYEQYF.

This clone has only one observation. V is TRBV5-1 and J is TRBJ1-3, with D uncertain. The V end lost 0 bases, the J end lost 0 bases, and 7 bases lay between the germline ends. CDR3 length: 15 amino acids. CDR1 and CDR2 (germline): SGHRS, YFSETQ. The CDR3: CASSLDWSSGNTIYF. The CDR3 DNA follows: TGCGCCAGCAGCTTGGACTGGAGCTCTGGAAACACCATATATTTT.

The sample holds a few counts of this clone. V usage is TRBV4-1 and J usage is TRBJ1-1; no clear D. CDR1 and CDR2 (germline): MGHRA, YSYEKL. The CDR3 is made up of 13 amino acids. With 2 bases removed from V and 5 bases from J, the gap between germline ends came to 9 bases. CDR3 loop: CASSQTGRTEAFF. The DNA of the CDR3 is TGCGCCAGCAGCCAAACGGGAAGGACTGAAGCTTTCTTT.

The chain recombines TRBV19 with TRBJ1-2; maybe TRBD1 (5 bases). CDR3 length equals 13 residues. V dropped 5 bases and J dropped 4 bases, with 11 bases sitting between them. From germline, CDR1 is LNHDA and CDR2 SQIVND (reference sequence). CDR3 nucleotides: TGTGCCAGTAGTCCCGGGGGGGGCTATGGCTACACCTTC. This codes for CASSPGGGYGYTF. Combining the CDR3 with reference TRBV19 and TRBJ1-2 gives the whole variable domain DGGITQSPKYLFRKEGQNVTLSCEQNLNHDAMYWYRQDPGQGLRLIYYSQIVNDFQKGDIAEGYSVSREKKESFPLTVTSAQKNPTAFYLCASSPGGGYGYTFGSGTRLTVV.

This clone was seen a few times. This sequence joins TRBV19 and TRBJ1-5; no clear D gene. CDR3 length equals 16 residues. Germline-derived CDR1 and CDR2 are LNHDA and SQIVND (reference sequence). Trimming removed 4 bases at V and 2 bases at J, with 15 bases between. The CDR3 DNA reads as TGTGCCAGTAGTACGAAACCGGGGATTGGCAATCAGCCCCAGCATTTT. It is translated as CASSTKPGIGNQPQHF.

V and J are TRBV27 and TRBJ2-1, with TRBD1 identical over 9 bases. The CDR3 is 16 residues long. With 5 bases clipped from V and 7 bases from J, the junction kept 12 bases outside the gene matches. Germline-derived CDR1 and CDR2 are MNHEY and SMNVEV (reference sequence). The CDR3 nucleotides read TGTGCCAGCAGTAGCAGCACCGGGACAGGGATAAATGAGCAGTTCTTC. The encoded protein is CASSSSTGTGINEQFF.

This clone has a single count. CDR3 residues: CASSPGRVRAYNSPLHF. For the CDR3, the DNA is TGTGCCAGCAGTCCCGGGCGGGTCCGTGCCTATAATTCACCCCTCCACTTT. V is TRBV13 and J is TRBJ1-6; D not certain. CDR1 PRHDT and CDR2 FYEKMQ come from the germline V gene (reference sequence). The length of the CDR3 is 17 residues. Trimming stripped 6 bases from V and 2 bases from J, with 17 bases between.